Listed here are 26 T cell receptor beta chains from one sample, sequenced in a study of molecular identifiers for immune sequencing clone quantification. TCRdb re-called the PCR reads through MiXCR, storing one row per CDR3 protein. The sample consists of roughly 320,000 distinct CDR3 sequences, 20% to 25% of them appearing once. The sequenced sample was naive CD8+ T cells from blood, with Jurkat cell RNA spiked in. As for subset: FACS-sorted CD8+CD4-CCR7+CD45RA+ naive T cells. The receptors here all came from a human donor in good health. Some libraries in this study had Jurkat cell RNA spiked in.

This clonotype turned up a few times. J is TRBJ2-3 and V is TRBV14; D is possibly TRBD1 or TRBD2 (6 bases each). Trimming took off 4 bases at V and 2 bases at J, with 16 bases between the two ends. The CDR3 has 16 residues. CDR1 and CDR2 (germline): SGHDN, FVKESK. DNA of the CDR3: TGTGCCAGCAGCCGAAAAGGGGGAGGTACCACAGATACGCAGTATTTT. It specifies CASSRKGGGTTDTQYF.

This clonotype has at least ten counts. The CDR3 here is CASSQEGVAGASYEQYF. DNA for the CDR3: TGCGCCAGCAGCCAAGAGGGAGTAGCGGGAGCCTCCTACGAGCAGTACTTC. This chain connects TRBV4-3 to TRBJ2-7; 9 positions agree with TRBD2. The V segment lost 0 bases and the J segment 0 bases; nucleotides outside the gene matches: 6. This CDR3 contains 17 residues. In germline, CDR1 is LGHNA, CDR2 YSLEER.

On this clonotype: Possible read error: a much larger clone is one base away. The chain couples TRBV2 to TRBJ2-3; D may correspond to TRBD1 or TRBD2 (6 bases each). Looked up from germline, CDR1 is SNHLY and CDR2 is FYNNEI. The CDR3 spans 16 residues. CDR3 loop: CASSEGPRGPTDTQCF. In DNA form, the CDR3 reads TGTGCCAGCAGTGAAGGGCCCCGGGGGCCCACAGATACGCAGTGTTTT.

The V call is TRBV5-3, the J call TRBJ1-1, with 11 bases aligning to TRBD1. TRBV5-3 falls under the ORF class, with uncertain function. The CDR3 extends over 14 amino acids. V trimming: 8 bases; J trimming: 6 bases; junction bases outside the gene matches: 9. The chain's CDR3 is CASSPGTGGAEAFF. CDR3 DNA: TGTGCCAGCAGCCCCGGGACAGGGGGGGCTGAAGCTTTCTTT.

The V gene is TRBV19, the J gene TRBJ2-7; either TRBD1 or TRBD2 may fit D (5 bases each). With 5 bases removed from V and 2 bases from J, the gap between germline ends came to 13 bases. The CDR3 is made up of 14 amino acids. Germline lookup yields CDR1 LNHDA and CDR2 SQIVND (reference sequence). CDR3 coding DNA: TGTGCCAGTAGTCTGGGACCGGACCCCTACGAGCAGTACTTC. Encoded protein: CASSLGPDPYEQYF.

This clonotype has a handful of counts. The genes are TRBV11-2 and TRBJ2-7; the D gene is possibly TRBD2 (6 bases). V was clipped by 1 base and J by 6 bases, with 13 bases between them. The germline gives CDR1 SGHAT, CDR2 FQNNGV. CDR3 length: 14 residues. The CDR3 region is CASSLVRGDREQYF. The CDR3 coding sequence is TGTGCCAGCAGCTTAGTGCGGGGAGACCGCGAGCAGTACTTC.

This clonotype was detected ten times or more. This sequence joins TRBV7-2 and TRBJ2-3; 12 positions match TRBD2. V dropped 4 bases and J dropped 1; count of bases not matched to a gene: 15. CDR1 SGHTA and CDR2 FQGNSA come from the germline V gene. The CDR3 spans 20 residues. CDR3 coding DNA: TGTGCCAGCAGCTCCCGGGGCGGACTAGCGGGACCCTTGCGCACAGATACGCAGTATTTT. Translating it yields CASSSRGGLAGPLRTDTQYF.

This clonotype was found many times. This chain links TRBV4-1 with TRBJ2-5; D remains ambiguous. This CDR3 is built from 14 residues. The germline CDR1 and CDR2 sequences are MGHRA and YSYEKL. Trimming stripped 0 bases from V and 1 base from J, with 6 bases between. CDR3 loop: CASSQDPGQETQYF. The CDR3 bases are TGCGCCAGCAGCCAAGATCCGGGCCAAGAGACCCAGTACTTC.

The rearrangement uses TRBV9 and TRBJ2-1; TRBD2 matches 10 bases. From germline, CDR1 is SGDLS and CDR2 YYNGEE. This CDR3 spans 16 amino acids. J lost 8 bases, V lost 4 bases, and 12 bases had no gene match. As DNA, the CDR3 is TGTGCCAGCAGCCCCGAGGGACTAGCGCTTTGGGATGAGCAGTTCTTC. This translates into CASSPEGLALWDEQFF.

In its sample, this clonotype was seen many times. The chain couples TRBV7-6 to TRBJ1-1; the D is unclear. V was cut by 0 bases and J by 1 base, with 6 bases left in between. Germline V gene sequence: CDR1 SGHVS, CDR2 FNYEAQ. The CDR3 loop spans 14 amino acids. The CDR3 nucleotides are TGTGCCAGCAGCTTAGCGGCAGGGAACACTGAAGCTTTCTTT. It translates to CASSLAAGNTEAFF.

In its sample, this clonotype was seen many times. The chain links TRBV28 to TRBJ1-1, with D unclear. Trimming cost V 8 bases and J 6 bases, with 16 bases left between them. Per germline, CDR1 MDHEN and CDR2 SYDVKM. This CDR3 is 13 amino acids long. CDR3 bases: TGTGCCAGCTCATCCCCTAGCGGATCTGAAGCTTTCTTT. Its protein product is CASSSPSGSEAFF.

This clonotype was detected ten times or more. V usage is TRBV7-6 and J usage is TRBJ2-1; D gene uncertain. Germline loops: CDR1 SGHVS, CDR2 FNYEAQ. This CDR3 comprises 14 residues. Trimming shortened V by 1 base and J by 0 bases, and 4 bases separated the two germline ends. The CDR3 protein is CASSLGGSYNEQFF. CDR3 nucleotides: TGTGCCAGCAGCTTAGGTGGCTCCTACAATGAGCAGTTCTTC. Looking up the rest from reference TRBV7-6 and TRBJ2-1 gives the full variable domain: GAGVSQSPRYKVTKRGQDVALRCDPISGHVSLYWYRQALGQGPEFLTYFNYEAQQDKSGLPNDRFSAERPEGSISTLTIQRTEQRDSAMYRCASSLGGSYNEQFFGPGTRLTVL.

This clonotype was seen only a few times. The V call is TRBV10-1, the J call TRBJ2-7; 8 bases map to TRBD1. V trimming: 4 bases; J trimming: 2 bases; junction bases outside the gene matches: 7. CDR1 WNHNN and CDR2 SYGVQD come from the germline V gene (reference sequence). This CDR3 spans 15 amino acids. The CDR3 DNA reads TGCGCCAGCAGTGGTACCGGGACAGGAGCCTACGAGCAGTACTTC. It encodes CASSGTGTGAYEQYF.

This clonotype was counted many times. The chain uses TRBV7-6 and TRBJ1-1, with a weak D call TRBD1 (5 bases). Deletions cut 5 bases from V and 0 bases from J, with 16 bases between. In germline, CDR1 is SGHVS, CDR2 FNYEAQ. The CDR3 contains 16 residues. The CDR3 nucleotides are TGTGCCAGCAGCAATGGGTGGGGGATCATGAACACTGAAGCTTTCTTT. Translating gives CASSNGWGIMNTEAFF.

This clonotype was observed at least ten times. CDR3 residues: CASSPLGPYNQETQYF. The CDR3 DNA reads TGTGCCAGCAGTCCCCTGGGGCCGTACAACCAAGAGACCCAGTACTTC. The chain carries TRBV27 and TRBJ2-5; weak D call: TRBD1 (5 bases). The CDR3 is made up of 16 amino acids. CDR1 and CDR2 (germline): MNHEY, SMNVEV (reference sequence). The V end was cut by 5 bases, the J end by 0 bases, with 16 bases between.

This clonotype was observed many times. The chain carries TRBV29-1 and TRBJ2-3; 8 bases align to TRBD1. Germline CDR1 and CDR2: SQVTM and ANQGSEA. The CDR3 spans 14 residues. Germline trimming cut 6 bases from V and 0 bases from J; bases unmatched to any gene: 5. The DNA of the CDR3 is TGCAGCGTAGACTGGACAGGGAGCACAGATACGCAGTATTTT. Translation gives CSVDWTGSTDTQYF.

About this clonotype itself: A much larger clone lies a single base off, so this may be a read error. J is TRBJ2-2 and V is TRBV24-1; TRBD2 aligns across 8 bases. CDR1 is KGHDR, CDR2 SFDVKD, per germline. After removal of 7 bases from V and 2 bases from J, the junction contained 5 bases not matched to a gene. This CDR3 spans 15 amino acids. The CDR3 DNA reads as TGTGCCACCAGGACCAGGACTAGCAACACCGGGGAGCTGTTTTTT. This encodes CATRTRTSNTGELFF.

This clonotype was seen at least ten times. The J gene is TRBJ1-1, the V gene TRBV7-9, with 7 bases identical to TRBD1. CDR3 length: 15 amino acids. Per germline, CDR1 SEHNR and CDR2 FQNEAQ (reference sequence). With 5 bases clipped from V and 2 bases from J, the junction kept 8 bases outside the gene matches. For the CDR3, the DNA is TGTGCCAGCAGCGCCCAGACAGGGCGTAACACTGAAGCTTTCTTT. Its protein product is CASSAQTGRNTEAFF.

This clonotype was counted at least ten times. V is TRBV12-3 or TRBV12-4 and J is TRBJ1-1, with no clear D. The ends were cut back, 2 bases at V and 6 bases at J, with 19 bases in the middle. The CDR3 covers 16 residues. CDR3 residues: CASSLQEWSVYPEAFF. The CDR3 DNA follows: TGTGCCAGCAGTTTACAGGAGTGGAGTGTATATCCTGAAGCTTTCTTT.

This clonotype was observed a few times. The CDR3 nucleotides are TGTGCCAGCACTGTAGCGGTGGAGAACACCGGGGAGCTGTTTTTT. Translated: CASTVAVENTGELFF. The chain couples TRBV6-5 to TRBJ2-2, with D perhaps matching TRBD2 (6 bases). Trimming took 7 bases from V and 1 from J, leaving 13 bases between them. Germline loops: CDR1 MNHEY, CDR2 SVGAGI. The CDR3 is 15 amino acids.

This clonotype was found many times. This chain links TRBV20-1 with TRBJ2-3; D call uncertain. V was pared by 6 bases and J by 0 bases, with 16 bases between. The CDR3 covers 15 residues. The germline V gene has CDR1 DFQATT and CDR2 SNEGSKA (reference sequence). CDR3 amino acids: CSADHTAPSTDTQYF. The CDR3 DNA reads TGCAGTGCCGACCACACGGCACCCAGCACAGATACGCAGTATTTT.

This clonotype was found many times. This chain links TRBV19 with TRBJ1-4; a weak D match, TRBD1 (5 bases). The germline V gene encodes CDR1 LNHDA and CDR2 SQIVND (reference sequence). The CDR3 has 13 residues. V was trimmed by 3 bases and J by 7 bases, leaving 9 bases between them. CDR3 DNA sequence: TGTGCCAGTAGTATGGGAGGGGTTGAAAAACTGTTTTTT. Its translation is CASSMGGVEKLFF.

A few counts support this clonotype. A much larger clone differs from this one at a single base, so this may be a read error. The V and J genes are TRBV7-2 and TRBJ2-7, with D possibly TRBD1 on 6 matching bases. This CDR3 contains 14 residues. V was trimmed by 8 bases and J by 6 bases, leaving 20 bases between them. Germline V gene sequence: CDR1 SGHTA, CDR2 FQGNSA. The CDR3 loop reads CASRQDQSLFEQYF. In DNA, the CDR3 is TGTGCCAGCCGACAGGATCAGTCTCTCTTCGAGCAGTACTTC.

With respect to this clonotype: This may stem from a read error, because a much larger clone lies one nucleotide away. This rearrangement joins TRBV27 to TRBJ2-7, with 9 bases aligning to TRBD1. This CDR3 is 13 amino acids long. With 6 bases clipped from V and 9 bases from J, the junction kept 9 bases outside the gene matches. Per the germline V gene, CDR1 is MNHEY and CDR2 is SMNVEV (reference sequence). CDR3: CASSLQGAHGQYF. DNA of the CDR3: TGTGCCAGCAGCTTACAGGGGGCCCACGGGCAGTACTTC.

The chain is built from TRBV20-1 and TRBJ2-2; D is perhaps TRBD1 (5 bases). The CDR3 contains 18 residues. V was trimmed by 6 bases and J by 0 bases, leaving 23 bases between them. Germline V gene sequence: CDR1 DFQATT, CDR2 SNEGSKA (reference sequence). The CDR3 nucleotides read TGCAGTGCCACCGAGCCTATTGTTGGGGCTACGAACACCGGGGAGCTGTTTTTT. Protein: CSATEPIVGATNTGELFF.

This clonotype has at least ten counts. The chain joins TRBV9 to TRBJ2-6; D gene uncertain. Trimming shortened V by 4 bases and J by 0 bases, and 8 bases separated the two germline ends. CDR1 is SGDLS and CDR2 is YYNGEE in the germline V gene. This CDR3 has 15 residues. The chain's CDR3 is CASSTPNSGANVLTF. The CDR3 DNA is TGTGCCAGCAGCACCCCGAACTCTGGGGCCAACGTCCTGACTTTC.